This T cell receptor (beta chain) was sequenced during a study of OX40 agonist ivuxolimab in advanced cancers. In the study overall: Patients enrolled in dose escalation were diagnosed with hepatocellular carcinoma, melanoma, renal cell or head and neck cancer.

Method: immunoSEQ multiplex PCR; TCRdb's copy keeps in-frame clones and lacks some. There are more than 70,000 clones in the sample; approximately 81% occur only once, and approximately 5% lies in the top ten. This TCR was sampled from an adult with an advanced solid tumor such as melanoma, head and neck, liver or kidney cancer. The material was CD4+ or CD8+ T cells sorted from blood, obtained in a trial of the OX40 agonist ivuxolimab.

In nucleotides, the CDR3 is TGTGCCAGCAGCCAGACTAGCGGGAGTAAAGATACGCAGTATTTT. Residues: CASSQTSGSKDTQYF. V is TRBV5-4 and J is TRBJ2-3; TRBD2 aligns across 12 bases. Germline lookup yields CDR1 SGHNT and CDR2 YYREEE (reference sequence). CDR3 size: 15 residues. The V and J ends lost 4 bases and 5 bases, in that order; junction bases with no gene match: 5. Looking up the rest from reference TRBV5-4 and TRBJ2-3 gives the full variable domain: ETGVTQSPTHLIKTRGQQVTLRCSSQSGHNTVSWYQQALGQGPQFIFQYYREEENGRGNFPPRFSGLQFPNYSSELNVNALELDDSALYLCASSQTSGSKDTQYFGPGTRLTVL.